This TCR beta chain was sequenced during a study of T cell responses to AZD1222 COVID-19 vaccine. Study-wide points: Regions left unmutated in variants are reportedly the target of nearly half of spike-specific TCRs. The repertoires were collected only after the peak T cell response.

Produced via immunoSEQ multiplex PCR; TCRdb's table is partial and in-frame only. The profile covers over 150,000 clones, with about 88% appearing a single time and 18% taken by the ten largest. The CDR3 loop spans 16 amino acids. V was cut by 5 bases and J by 2 bases, with 17 bases left in between. Germline CDR1 reads SGHTA; CDR2 reads FQGNSA. In the case of this clone: What it recognizes is unknown.

Sequencing used peripheral blood, obtained on day 0 of AZD1222 vaccination. This TCR derives from an adult in good health. The gene calls are TRBV7-2 and TRBJ2-3, with D perhaps matching TRBD2 (8 bases). CDR3 coding DNA: TGTGCCAGCAGCAAAGGGGGCGGGGGGCCCACAGATACGCAGTATTTT. Translation gives CASSKGGGGPTDTQYF. Filled out from reference TRBV7-2 and TRBJ2-3, the complete variable domain reads GAGVSQSPSNKVTEKGKDVELRCDPISGHTALYWYRQSLGQGLEFLIYFQGNSAPDKSGLPSDRFSAERTGGSVSTLTIQRTQQEDSAVYLCASSKGGGGPTDTQYFGPGTRLTVL.